This T cell receptor (beta chain) was recorded in a study of T-cell reconstitution after alpha-beta-depleted transplantation in children. Study results and limitations: One year after transplant, T-cell counts and diversity came mostly from newly produced T cells. TCRbeta diversity was high at day 60 in some patients (a result of surviving recipient T cells and thymic progenitors). Several hundred graft clones that had expanded were reportedly the source of alpha-beta T cells about two months after transplant.

Germline values: CDR1 SQVTM, CDR2 ANQGSEA. V was shortened by 6 bases and J by 2 bases, with 19 bases between the two germline ends. The CDR3 runs to 15 residues. Concerning this clonotype itself: Its cognate antigen is unknown.

Researchers prepared the TCRbeta library using unique molecular identifiers, the study reports. TCRdb fed the PCR reads into MiXCR, producing one record per CDR3 protein. The table has around 800,000 distinct CDR3 sequences, around 15% seen once. Source: PBMCs, mostly from graft donor cells, taken 360 days after TCRalphabeta/CD19-depleted stem cell transplant. The chain employs TRBV29-1 and TRBJ1-2; possible D gene TRBD1, 6 bases. The sequence was collected from a male patient younger than 18 who had a stem cell transplant for acute lymphoblastic leukemia, so the T cells may come from the graft donor. Here the CDR3 DNA reads TGCAGCGTCCTTGATACGGGGGCGCCGAACTATGGCTACACCTTC. It encodes CSVLDTGAPNYGYTF.